These 19 T cell receptor beta chains were sequenced from one sample in a study of blood T cells in healthy people across ages. Through a sample-barcoded 5' primer and a J-beta primer mix, a second PCR was run for roughly 6 to 11 cycles. TCRdb processed the 5' RACE reads anew with MiXCR; each CDR3 protein has one entry. The sample records hundreds of thousands of distinct CDR3 sequences, around 31% being singletons. Sequenced sample: blood. These receptors all come from an elderly woman in good health.

This clonotype was counted many times. The chain has TRBV29-1 and TRBJ2-1; 8 bases line up with TRBD1. The ends lost 2 bases at V and 0 bases at J; junction bases unmatched: 3. The CDR3 totals 15 residues. CDR1 SQVTM and CDR2 ANQGSEA come from the germline V gene. CDR3: CSVELTGGSYNEQFF. The CDR3 DNA is TGCAGCGTTGAATTAACAGGGGGCTCCTACAATGAGCAGTTCTTC.

This clonotype was counted at least ten times. A much bigger clone sits one base away, suggesting this may be a read error. The rearrangement joins TRBV20-1 to TRBJ2-3; 7 nucleotides align to TRBD1. This CDR3 has 18 amino acids. Germline loops: CDR1 DFQATT, CDR2 SNEGSKA (reference sequence). Losses at the gene ends were 6 bases for V and 0 bases for J; bases not matched to a gene: 18. The CDR3 region is CSAPNPKTGYSSTDTQYF. As DNA, the CDR3 is TGCAGTGCCCCCAACCCGAAGACAGGGTATTCTAGCACAGATACGCAGTATTTT.

The table lists this clonotype with many counts. The CDR3 region is CSASWGRGNYGYTF. DNA of the CDR3: TGCAGTGCTAGTTGGGGAAGGGGTAACTATGGCTACACCTTC. The gene calls are TRBV20-1 and TRBJ1-2, with a weak D call TRBD1 (5 bases). Germline assignment: CDR1 DFQATT and CDR2 SNEGSKA (reference sequence). This CDR3 region has 14 residues. V lost 3 bases to trimming and J lost 1 base, with 12 bases between them.

The chain employs TRBV3-1 and TRBJ1-3; D call uncertain. Looked up from germline, CDR1 is LGHDT and CDR2 is YNNKEL (reference sequence). V dropped 2 bases and J dropped 0 bases, with 8 bases sitting between them. This CDR3 has 15 residues. In DNA form, the CDR3 reads TGTGCCAGCAGCCAAAGGAGCGGCTCTGGAAACACCATATATTTT. Translating it yields CASSQRSGSGNTIYF.

This clonotype was observed a few times. This chain uses TRBV6-1 with TRBJ2-1; 7 nucleotides match TRBD2. Unmatched junction bases numbered 13, after V lost 7 bases and J lost 1 base. Germline lookup yields CDR1 MNHNS and CDR2 SASEGT. The CDR3 extends over 17 amino acids. In DNA form, the CDR3 reads TGTGCCAGCACCCCGGGCGGGGGTCTTACTTCCTACAATGAGCAGTTCTTC. It is translated as CASTPGGGLTSYNEQFF.

This chain uses TRBV5-1 with TRBJ2-5, with TRBD1 identical over 12 bases. CDR1 and CDR2 (germline): SGHRS, YFSETQ. V shed 3 bases and J 11 bases; nucleotides not matched to a gene: 14. The CDR3 spans 16 residues. As DNA, the CDR3 is TGCGCCAGCAGCTGGGGGACAGGGGGCGTACGGGGTGAGCAGTACTTC. Translated, it gives CASSWGTGGVRGEQYF. The full variable domain, in which reference TRBV5-1 and TRBJ2-5 provide the parts outside the CDR3, is KAGVTQTPRYLIKTRGQQVTLSCSPISGHRSVSWYQQTPGQGLQFLFEYFSETQRNKGNFPGRFSGRQFSNSRSEMNVSTLELGDSALYLCASSWGTGGVRGEQYFGPGTRLLVL.

This clonotype was picked up a small number of times. The chain is built from TRBV14 and TRBJ1-2; tentatively, D is TRBD1 (5 bases). CDR1 is SGHDN, CDR2 FVKESK, per germline. V was cut by 4 bases and J by 5 bases, with 14 bases left in between. This CDR3 has 14 amino acids. The CDR3 DNA sequence: TGTGCCAGCAGCCTTAACAGGAGGAAGTATGGCTACACCTTC. It yields the protein CASSLNRRKYGYTF.

V gene TRBV3-1 combines with J gene TRBJ2-7; 10 nucleotides line up with TRBD1. V lost 3 bases, J lost 6 bases, and 5 bases stayed unmatched. Germline V CDR1 and CDR2: LGHDT, YNNKEL (reference sequence). CDR3 length: 14 amino acids. The CDR3 nucleotides read TGTGCCAGCAGCCACAGCGACAGGGGGCCCGAGCAGTACTTC. Amino acids: CASSHSDRGPEQYF.

In this sample, this clonotype turned up a few times. This chain uses TRBV6-2 or TRBV6-3 with TRBJ1-1; TRBD1 is a possible D gene (5 bases). The CDR3 has 14 amino acids. The ends were cut back, 1 base at V and 3 bases at J, with 9 bases in the middle. The V gene's germline CDR1 is MNHEY and CDR2 SVGEGT. CDR3 sequence reads: CASSYWGKDTEAFF. DNA for the CDR3: TGTGCCAGCAGTTACTGGGGGAAAGACACTGAAGCTTTCTTT.

This chain uses TRBV4-1 with TRBJ1-2; maybe TRBD1 (5 bases). Trimming stripped 0 bases from V and 7 bases from J, with 21 bases between. The germline CDR1 and CDR2 sequences are MGHRA and YSYEKL. The CDR3 is 17 amino acids. In DNA, the CDR3 is TGCGCCAGCAGCCAAGAAGGGGCAGGGTTCACAACGAGTGGCTACACCTTC. Encoded protein: CASSQEGAGFTTSGYTF.

As regards this clonotype: A much larger clone differs by one base, so this may be a read error. The CDR3 does not end in the conserved phenylalanine or tryptophan, so this is likely a read error. The CDR3 region has the DNA TGCGCCAGCAGCCGCTCGACGACAGCTCCAAACGTTGGCTACACCGTC. Its protein product is CASSRSTTAPNVGYTV. The V and J genes are TRBV4-3 and TRBJ1-2; tentatively, D is TRBD1 (5 bases). The CDR3 has 16 residues. CDR1 is LGHNA and CDR2 is YSLEER in the germline V gene. The V end was cut by 4 bases, the J end by 7 bases, with 22 bases between.

A remark on this clonotype: A much more abundant neighbour one base away suggests this may be a read error. The rearrangement links TRBV7-9 to TRBJ2-1; the match to TRBD1 covers 7 bases. Germline V CDR1 and CDR2: SEHNR, FQNEAQ (reference sequence). The CDR3 length is 15 residues. The CDR3 sequence is CSSTHLGQFYNEQFF. The CDR3 DNA follows: TGTTCCAGCACCCACCTGGGACAGTTCTACAATGAGCAGTTCTTC.

This clonotype was seen ten or more times. The chain has TRBV20-1 and TRBJ1-6; D is uncertain. With 5 bases removed from V and 6 bases from J, the gap between germline ends came to 14 bases. CDR1 is DFQATT and CDR2 is SNEGSKA in the germline V gene (reference sequence). The CDR3 covers 14 residues. Written as DNA, the CDR3 is TGCAGTGCTGACCCTGCAGACCGTAATTCACCCCTCCACTTT. This codes for CSADPADRNSPLHF.

The chain recombines TRBV20-1 with TRBJ1-1, with a weak D call TRBD1 (6 bases). From germline, CDR1 is DFQATT and CDR2 SNEGSKA (reference sequence). Trimming took 8 bases from V and 4 from J, leaving 23 bases between them. This CDR3 region has 15 residues. CDR3 sequence (DNA): TGCAGTACTACACAGGGTACGGCGACAAGCACTGAAGCTTTCTTT. Residues: CSTTQGTATSTEAFF.

In this sample, this clonotype turned up many times. This chain connects TRBV5-1 to TRBJ2-5; the match to TRBD2 covers 13 bases. Per the germline V gene, CDR1 is SGHRS and CDR2 is YFSETQ. This CDR3 has 14 amino acids. The ends lost 4 bases at V and 12 bases at J; junction bases unmatched: 9. CDR3 nucleotides: TGCGCCAGCAGCCTCGGACTAGCGGGGGCCCCTAAGTACTTC. This sequence encodes CASSLGLAGAPKYF. Combining the CDR3 with reference TRBV5-1 and TRBJ2-5 gives the whole variable domain KAGVTQTPRYLIKTRGQQVTLSCSPISGHRSVSWYQQTPGQGLQFLFEYFSETQRNKGNFPGRFSGRQFSNSRSEMNVSTLELGDSALYLCASSLGLAGAPKYFGPGTRLLVL.

There are a few counts of this clonotype. A much larger clone lies a single base off, so this may be a read error. This rearrangement joins TRBV20-1 to TRBJ2-1, with D unresolved. CDR3 size: 14 residues. The germline gives CDR1 DFQATT, CDR2 SNEGSKA (reference sequence). The V gene lost 6 bases and the J gene lost 3 bases, with 15 bases spanning the gap. As DNA, the CDR3 is TGCAGTGCGGCCTGCGAGCGAAACTACAATGAGCAGTTCTTC. It codes for CSAACERNYNEQFF.

On this clonotype: This may arise from a read error, as a much more abundant clone is one base away. The chain is built from TRBV4-3 and TRBJ1-6; no firm D call. Germline V gene lookup returns CDR1 LGHNA and CDR2 YSLEER. The CDR3 sequence is 17 residues long. The CDR3 nucleotides are TGCGCCGGCAGCCAAGATTTTGTAGGGATTTTAACTTCACCCCTCCACTTT. Its translation: CAGSQDFVGILTSPLHF.

The V gene is TRBV10-2, the J gene TRBJ2-1; 7 bases are a match to TRBD1. The CDR3 has 16 residues. V shed 5 bases, J shed 3 bases, and the junction held 10 bases outside the gene matches. Germline CDR1 WSHSY, CDR2 SAAADI. This CDR3 reads CASSRYPRQGYNEQFF. In DNA form, the CDR3 reads TGCGCCAGCAGTCGATATCCGAGACAGGGCTACAATGAGCAGTTCTTC.

The table lists this clonotype with a few counts. J is TRBJ2-5 and V is TRBV5-5, with D possibly being TRBD1 (5 bases). The DNA end is more similar to TRBJ2-1, so the J call may be wrong. The CDR3 spans 15 residues. Germline CDR1 reads SGHKS; CDR2 reads YYEKEE (reference sequence). The CDR3 loop reads CASSLADGGQETQFF. In nucleotides, the CDR3 is TGTGCCAGCAGCCTTGCGGACGGCGGACAAGAGACCCAGTTCTTC.